This T cell receptor (beta chain) appears in the sequencing data of a study of early T cells in non-severe SARS-CoV-2 infection. The overall study: Sequencing input comprised bulk RNA from unsorted whole blood; chain pairing was not available. Findings of the study overall: Database matching using VDJdb favored anti-spike CD8 responses, with private and CD4 specificities left missing.

The CDR3 totals 14 residues. Trimming left V 0 bases short and J 12 bases short, with 15 bases between. CDR1 is MRHNA, CDR2 SNTAGT, per germline. This clonotype was detected only a few times. Its antigen is as yet unknown. In TCRdb, the 5' RACE reads were re-called with MiXCR into one record per CDR3 protein. The profile shows more than 25,000 distinct CDR3 sequences, 5.5% to 7% of them singletons. This rearrangement joins TRBV6-4 to TRBJ2-1; a possible D gene is TRBD2 (5 bases). This sequence originates from an adult who was a healthcare worker with PCR-confirmed SARS-CoV-2 infection or an uninfected control (not recorded which). The sample taken for sequencing was whole blood. This chain's CDR3 is CASSDSPEGAAQFF. The CDR3 region has the DNA TGTGCCAGCAGTGACTCGCCCGAGGGCGCTGCGCAGTTCTTC.